This T cell receptor beta chain stems from a study of T cells in Graves' hyperthyroidism and ophthalmopathy. Each diagnosis drew on symptoms, thyroxine, TRAb, thyroid ultrasound and orbital computed tomography findings. The PBMCs were sourced from fresh peripheral blood (10 ml). V was cut by 6 bases and J by 10 bases, with 31 bases left in between. The CDR3 is 18 amino acids. Germline-derived CDR1 and CDR2 are MDHEN and SYDVKM. Amplified TCR beta CDR3 regions derived from RNA transcripts. Researchers ran a first-round RT-PCR on the TCR CDR3 using the HTBI primer set. TCRdb recomputed calls from the multiplex PCR reads with MiXCR, one row per CDR3 protein. The sample has fewer than 250,000 distinct CDR3 sequences, 17% seen once; the top ten hold roughly 50%.

The sample comprised blood. This clonotype was sampled from a man aged 50 or older with Graves' hyperthyroidism. The gene calls are TRBV28 and TRBJ2-1, with D possibly matching TRBD2 (6 bases). CDR3 nucleotides: TGTGCCAGCAGCTTTCCCCGGGACCCCCGCCGTCGGGGGTTAGAGCAGTTCTTC. Protein: CASSFPRDPRRRGLEQFF.